These 10 T cell receptor beta chains were all obtained from the same sample, sequenced in a study of beta chain features in type 1 diabetes. Of the isolated RNA, all was reverse transcribed, and so the sequenced material was expressed TCRB transcripts. Data came from immunoSEQ multiplex PCR; TCRdb stores just in-frame clones and leaves some out. The profile shows roughly 310,000 clones, 11% of them singletons. Sequencing was done on a sample of naive CD4+ T cells from blood. These receptors came from a woman aged 25 to 39 in good health.

This clone showed up just a few times. The V and J genes are TRBV7-9 and TRBJ1-1; tentatively, D is TRBD1 (5 bases). V shed 4 bases and J shed 3 bases, with 9 bases lying between them. This CDR3 contains 13 residues. The germline CDR1 and CDR2 sequences are SEHNR and FQNEAQ (reference sequence). CDR3 sequence (DNA): TGTGCCAGCAGCTCACGGGGGGACACTGAAGCTTTCTTT. It yields the protein CASSSRGDTEAFF.

This clone turned up a few times. The rearrangement joins TRBV5-4 to TRBJ2-1; 9 bases agree with TRBD2. V was pared by 2 bases and J by 3 bases, with 15 bases of the junction left unmatched. Germline loops: CDR1 SGHNT, CDR2 YYREEE (reference sequence). CDR3 length: 19 residues. CDR3 sequence (DNA): TGTGCCAGCAGCTTCGGTTCTTTAGCGGGAGAAGGGGTCTACAATGAGCAGTTCTTC. It specifies CASSFGSLAGEGVYNEQFF. The entire variable domain, with the rest obtained from reference TRBV5-4 and TRBJ2-1, is as follows: ETGVTQSPTHLIKTRGQQVTLRCSSQSGHNTVSWYQQALGQGPQFIFQYYREEENGRGNFPPRFSGLQFPNYSSELNVNALELDDSALYLCASSFGSLAGEGVYNEQFFGPGTRLTVL.

V gene TRBV7-6 combines with J gene TRBJ2-1; TRBD1 aligns across 7 bases. In germline, CDR1 is SGHVS, CDR2 FNYEAQ. This CDR3 contains 16 residues. Losses at the gene ends were 5 bases for V and 0 bases for J; bases not matched to a gene: 7. CDR3 loop: CASSRGGGNSYNEQFF. CDR3 nucleotides: TGTGCCAGCAGCCGAGGGGGCGGAAACTCCTACAATGAGCAGTTCTTC.

V gene TRBV28 combines with J gene TRBJ1-3; 7 bases map to TRBD1. V lost 6 bases and J lost 4; bases outside the gene matches: 6. Germline CDR1 and CDR2: MDHEN and SYDVKM. The CDR3 covers 14 residues. This chain's CDR3 is CASRADRAGNTIYF. The DNA for the CDR3 is TGTGCCAGCAGAGCCGACAGGGCCGGAAACACCATATATTTT.

This clone has a handful of counts. V is TRBV18 and J is TRBJ1-5; D ambiguous. The germline V gene has CDR1 KGHSH and CDR2 LQKENI. The CDR3 is made up of 15 amino acids. V lost 3 bases and J lost 3, with 12 bases in between. The CDR3 sequence is CASSPSTQHNQPQHF. As DNA, the CDR3 is TGTGCCAGCTCACCGTCGACACAGCACAATCAGCCCCAGCATTTT.

This clone was counted only a few times. The chain couples TRBV7-9 to TRBJ2-4; maybe TRBD2 (6 bases). This CDR3 comprises 16 residues. Germline V gene data show CDR1 as SEHNR and CDR2 as FQNEAQ (reference sequence). V lost 2 bases, J lost 7 bases, and 18 bases lay in between. The CDR3 loop reads CASSLSRRGYENIQYF. The CDR3 nucleotides are TGTGCCAGCAGCTTATCCCGACGGGGGTATGAGAACATTCAGTACTTC. Based on the CDR3 plus reference TRBV7-9 and TRBJ2-4, the full variable domain is DTGVSQNPRHKITKRGQNVTFRCDPISEHNRLYWYRQTLGQGPEFLTYFQNEAQLEKSRLLSDRFSAERPKGSFSTLEIQRTEQGDSAMYLCASSLSRRGYENIQYFGAGTRLSVL.

The J gene is TRBJ2-7, the V gene TRBV28, with 12 bases lining up with TRBD2. CDR3 size: 17 residues. V shed 5 bases and J 8 bases; nucleotides not matched to a gene: 16. The V gene's germline CDR1 is MDHEN and CDR2 SYDVKM. CDR3 region: CASSPGGARLAGVQQYF. The CDR3 bases are TGTGCCAGCAGTCCAGGGGGGGCCCGACTAGCGGGAGTACAGCAGTACTTC.

This rearrangement joins TRBV18 to TRBJ1-4, with D perhaps TRBD1 (5 bases). Per the germline V gene, CDR1 is KGHSH and CDR2 is LQKENI. The CDR3 loop spans 15 amino acids. V shed 3 bases and J shed 3 bases, with 11 bases lying between them. CDR3 bases: TGTGCCAGCTCACCGTCAGGGCCCTCTAATGAAAAACTGTTTTTT. This gives the protein CASSPSGPSNEKLFF.

The rearrangement uses TRBV6-5 and TRBJ1-1, with unresolved D. With 8 bases removed from V and 1 base from J, the gap between germline ends came to 11 bases. The germline CDR1 and CDR2 sequences are MNHEY and SVGAGI. The CDR3 is 13 residues long. In nucleotides, the CDR3 is TGTGCCAGCTGTCGGCAGGAGAACACTGAAGCTTTCTTT. Translation: CASCRQENTEAFF.

The chain carries TRBV29-1 and TRBJ1-1; TRBD1 might be the D (5 bases). The CDR3 has 13 amino acids. Germline lookup yields CDR1 SQVTM and CDR2 ANQGSEA. Trimming left V 5 bases short and J 0 bases short, with 10 bases between. The CDR3 region has the DNA TGCAGCGTTCATAGACAGCTGAACACTGAAGCTTTCTTT. Protein: CSVHRQLNTEAFF. The complete variable domain, with remaining parts taken from reference TRBV29-1 and TRBJ1-1, reads SAVISQKPSRDICQRGTSLTIQCQVDSQVTMMFWYRQQPGQSLTLIATANQGSEATYESGFVIDKFPISRPNLTFSTLTVSNMSPEDSSIYLCSVHRQLNTEAFFGQGTRLTVV.